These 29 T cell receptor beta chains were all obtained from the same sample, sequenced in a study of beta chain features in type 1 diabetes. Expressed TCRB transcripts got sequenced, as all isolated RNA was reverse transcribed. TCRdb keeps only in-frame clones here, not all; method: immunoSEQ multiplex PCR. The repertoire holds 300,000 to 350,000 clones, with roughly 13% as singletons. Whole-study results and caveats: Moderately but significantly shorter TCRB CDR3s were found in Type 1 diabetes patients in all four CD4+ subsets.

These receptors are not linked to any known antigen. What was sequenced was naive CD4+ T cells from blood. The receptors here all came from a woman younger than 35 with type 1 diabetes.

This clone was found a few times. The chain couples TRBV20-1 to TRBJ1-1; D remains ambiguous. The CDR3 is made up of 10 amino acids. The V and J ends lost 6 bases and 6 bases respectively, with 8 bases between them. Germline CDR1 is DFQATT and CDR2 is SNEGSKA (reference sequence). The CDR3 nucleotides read TGCAGTGCCCCCCGGGCTGAAGCTTTCTTT. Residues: CSAPRAEAFF.

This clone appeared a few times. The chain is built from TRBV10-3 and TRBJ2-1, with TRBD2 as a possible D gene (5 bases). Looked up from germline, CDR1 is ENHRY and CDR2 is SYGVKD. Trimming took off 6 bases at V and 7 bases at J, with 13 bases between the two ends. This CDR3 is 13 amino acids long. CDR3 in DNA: TGTGCCATCAGCCTCACGGGGTCGAATGAGCAGTTCTTC. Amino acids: CAISLTGSNEQFF.

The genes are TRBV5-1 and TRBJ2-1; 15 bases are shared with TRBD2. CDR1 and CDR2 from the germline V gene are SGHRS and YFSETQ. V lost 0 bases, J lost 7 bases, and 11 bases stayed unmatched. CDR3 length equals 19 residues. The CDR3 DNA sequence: TGCGCCAGCAGCTTGGCCCTTTGGACTAGCGGGGGGGAGGATAATGAGCAGTTCTTC. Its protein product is CASSLALWTSGGEDNEQFF. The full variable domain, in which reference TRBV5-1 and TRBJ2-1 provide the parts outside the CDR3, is KAGVTQTPRYLIKTRGQQVTLSCSPISGHRSVSWYQQTPGQGLQFLFEYFSETQRNKGNFPGRFSGRQFSNSRSEMNVSTLELGDSALYLCASSLALWTSGGEDNEQFFGPGTRLTVL.

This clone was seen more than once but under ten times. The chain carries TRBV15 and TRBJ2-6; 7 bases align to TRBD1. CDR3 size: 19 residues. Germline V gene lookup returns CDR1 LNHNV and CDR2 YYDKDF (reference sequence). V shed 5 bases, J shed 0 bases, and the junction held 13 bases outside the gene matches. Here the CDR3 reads CATSLIPGTVSSGANVLTF. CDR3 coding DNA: TGTGCCACCAGCTTGATACCAGGGACAGTCAGCTCTGGGGCCAACGTCCTGACTTTC.

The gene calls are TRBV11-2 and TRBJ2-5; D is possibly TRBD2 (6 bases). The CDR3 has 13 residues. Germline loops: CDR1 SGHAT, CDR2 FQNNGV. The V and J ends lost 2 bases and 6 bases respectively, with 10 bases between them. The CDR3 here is CASSLWGGQTQYF. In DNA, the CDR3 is TGTGCCAGCAGCTTATGGGGAGGCCAGACCCAGTACTTC.

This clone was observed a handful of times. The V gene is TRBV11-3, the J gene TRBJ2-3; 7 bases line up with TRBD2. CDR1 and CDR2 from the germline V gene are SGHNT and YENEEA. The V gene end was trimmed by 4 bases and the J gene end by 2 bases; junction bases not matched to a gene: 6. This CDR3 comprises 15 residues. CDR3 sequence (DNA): TGTGCCAGCAGCTCCTCAGCGGGAAACACAGATACGCAGTATTTT. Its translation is CASSSSAGNTDTQYF.

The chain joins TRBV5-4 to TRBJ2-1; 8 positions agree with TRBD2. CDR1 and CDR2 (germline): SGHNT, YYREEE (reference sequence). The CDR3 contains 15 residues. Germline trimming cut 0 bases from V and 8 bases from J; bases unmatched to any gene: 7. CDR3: CASSLVSGSGHEQFF. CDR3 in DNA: TGTGCCAGCAGCTTGGTCAGCGGGAGTGGTCATGAGCAGTTCTTC.

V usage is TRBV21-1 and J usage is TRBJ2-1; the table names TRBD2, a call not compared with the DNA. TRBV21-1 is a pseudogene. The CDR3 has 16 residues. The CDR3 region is CASRGKRAEFYNEQFF. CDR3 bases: TGTGCCAGCAGAGGGAAGCGGGCGGAATTTTACAATGAGCAGTTCTTC.

The CDR3 nucleotides are TGTGCCAGCAGCTATAGACAGCCATGGGGTAACACTGAAGCTTTCTTT. Translating gives CASSYRQPWGNTEAFF. The V call is TRBV7-2, the J call TRBJ1-1, with D maybe TRBD1 (5 bases). V gave up 4 bases and J gave up 2 bases, with 17 bases separating them. The CDR3 is 16 amino acids. CDR1 is SGHTA and CDR2 is FQGNSA in the germline V gene.

This CDR3 is CASTLWDTQYF. Written as DNA, the CDR3 is TGTGCCAGCACACTTTGGGATACGCAGTATTTT. This chain uses TRBV2 with TRBJ2-3; D not certain. Trimming removed 7 bases at V and 6 bases at J, with 8 bases between. This CDR3 comprises 11 residues. Germline CDR1 is SNHLY and CDR2 is FYNNEI. Using reference TRBV2 and TRBJ2-3 for the parts outside the CDR3, the full variable domain is EPEVTQTPSHQVTQMGQEVILRCVPISNHLYFYWYRQILGQKVEFLVSFYNNEISEKSEIFDDQFSVERPDGSNFTLKIRSTKLEDSAMYFCASTLWDTQYFGPGTRLTVL.

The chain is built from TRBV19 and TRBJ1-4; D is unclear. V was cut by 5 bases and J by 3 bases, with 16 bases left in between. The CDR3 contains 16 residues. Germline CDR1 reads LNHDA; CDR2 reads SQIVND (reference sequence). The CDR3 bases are TGTGCCAGTAGTCCTCGCGACCCCGGGGCTAATGAAAAACTGTTTTTT. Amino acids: CASSPRDPGANEKLFF.

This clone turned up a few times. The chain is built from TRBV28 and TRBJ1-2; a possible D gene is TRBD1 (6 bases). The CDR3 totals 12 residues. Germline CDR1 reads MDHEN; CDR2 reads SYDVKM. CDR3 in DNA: TGTACCTCGGGGGGGCGCGACGCTGGCTACACCTTC. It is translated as CTSGGRDAGYTF.

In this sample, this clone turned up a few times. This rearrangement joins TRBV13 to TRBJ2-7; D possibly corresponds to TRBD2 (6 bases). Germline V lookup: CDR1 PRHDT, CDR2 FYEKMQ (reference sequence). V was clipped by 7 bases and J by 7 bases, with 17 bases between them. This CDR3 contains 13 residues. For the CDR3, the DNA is TGTGCCAGCAAACACCGGGGCAGCGGGGAGCAGTACGTC. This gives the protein CASKHRGSGEQYV.

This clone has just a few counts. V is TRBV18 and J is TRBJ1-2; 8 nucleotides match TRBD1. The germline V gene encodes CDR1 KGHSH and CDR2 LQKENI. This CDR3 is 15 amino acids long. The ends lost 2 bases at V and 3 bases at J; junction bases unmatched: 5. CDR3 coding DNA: TGTGCCAGCTCACCATCCACAGGGGGAGACTATGGCTACACCTTC. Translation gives CASSPSTGGDYGYTF.

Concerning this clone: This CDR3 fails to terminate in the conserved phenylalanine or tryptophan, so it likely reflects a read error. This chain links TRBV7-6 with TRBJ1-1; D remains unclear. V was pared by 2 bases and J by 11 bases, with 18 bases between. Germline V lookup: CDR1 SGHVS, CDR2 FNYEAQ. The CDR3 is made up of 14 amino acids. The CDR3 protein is CASSLSPSEAKAFS. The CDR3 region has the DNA TGTGCCAGCAGCTTATCCCCTTCGGAGGCCAAGGCTTTCTCT.

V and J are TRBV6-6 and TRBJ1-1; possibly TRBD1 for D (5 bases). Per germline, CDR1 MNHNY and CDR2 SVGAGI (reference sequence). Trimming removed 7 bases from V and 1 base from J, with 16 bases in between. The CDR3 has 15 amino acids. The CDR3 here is CASTSGGERNTEAFF. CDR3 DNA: TGTGCCAGCACCTCGGGGGGGGAGAGGAACACTGAAGCTTTCTTT.

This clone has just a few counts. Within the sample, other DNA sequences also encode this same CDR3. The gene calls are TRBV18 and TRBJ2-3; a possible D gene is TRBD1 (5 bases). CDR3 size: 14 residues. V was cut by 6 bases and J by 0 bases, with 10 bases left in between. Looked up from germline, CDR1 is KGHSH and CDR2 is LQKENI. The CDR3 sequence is CASSPTASTDTQYF. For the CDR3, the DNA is TGTGCCAGCTCCCCGACAGCTAGCACAGATACGCAGTATTTT.

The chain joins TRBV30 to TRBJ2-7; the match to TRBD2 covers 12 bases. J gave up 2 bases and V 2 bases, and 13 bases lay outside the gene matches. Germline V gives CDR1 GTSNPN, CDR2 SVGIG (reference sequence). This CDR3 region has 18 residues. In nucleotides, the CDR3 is TGTGCCTGGAGTAGGTTCCGGACTAGCGGGACGGTGCCCTACGAGCAGTACTTC. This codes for CAWSRFRTSGTVPYEQYF.

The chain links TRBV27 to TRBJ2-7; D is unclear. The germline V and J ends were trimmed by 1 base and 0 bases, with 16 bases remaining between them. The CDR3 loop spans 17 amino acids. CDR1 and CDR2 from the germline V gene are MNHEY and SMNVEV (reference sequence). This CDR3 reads CASSLYPTAAASYEQYF. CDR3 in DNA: TGTGCCAGCAGTTTATACCCGACCGCGGCCGCCTCCTACGAGCAGTACTTC.

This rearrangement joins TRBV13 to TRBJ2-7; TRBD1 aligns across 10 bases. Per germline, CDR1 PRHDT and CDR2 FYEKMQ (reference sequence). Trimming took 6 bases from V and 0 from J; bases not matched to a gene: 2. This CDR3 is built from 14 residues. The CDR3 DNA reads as TGTGCCAGCAGGCGGACAGGGGGCTCCTACGAGCAGTACTTC. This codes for CASRRTGGSYEQYF.

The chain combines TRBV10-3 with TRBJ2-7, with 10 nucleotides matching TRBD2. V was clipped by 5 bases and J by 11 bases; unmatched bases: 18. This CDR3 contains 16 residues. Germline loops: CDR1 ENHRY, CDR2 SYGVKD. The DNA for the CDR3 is TGTGCCATCAGTATGGTAGCGGGAGGCCCTTCGCGTATGGAGTACTTC. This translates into CAISMVAGGPSRMEYF.

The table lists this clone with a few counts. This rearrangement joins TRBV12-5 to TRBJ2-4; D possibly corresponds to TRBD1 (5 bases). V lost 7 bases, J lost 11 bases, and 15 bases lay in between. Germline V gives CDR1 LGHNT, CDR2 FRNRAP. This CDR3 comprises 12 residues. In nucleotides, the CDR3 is TGTGCTAGTGAGGGCCAAGGGGCACTTCAGTACTTC. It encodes CASEGQGALQYF.

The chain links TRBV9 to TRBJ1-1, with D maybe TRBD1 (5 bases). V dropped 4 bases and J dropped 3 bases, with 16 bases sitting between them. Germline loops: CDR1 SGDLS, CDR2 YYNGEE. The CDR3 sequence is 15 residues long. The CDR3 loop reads CASSQGPGGDTEAFF. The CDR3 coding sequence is TGTGCCAGCAGCCAAGGACCCGGGGGGGACACTGAAGCTTTCTTT.

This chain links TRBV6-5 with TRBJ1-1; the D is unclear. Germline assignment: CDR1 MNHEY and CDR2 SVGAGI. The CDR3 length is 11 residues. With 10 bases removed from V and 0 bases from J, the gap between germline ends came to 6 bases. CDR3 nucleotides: TGTGCCACCTCTATGAACACTGAAGCTTTCTTT. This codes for CATSMNTEAFF.

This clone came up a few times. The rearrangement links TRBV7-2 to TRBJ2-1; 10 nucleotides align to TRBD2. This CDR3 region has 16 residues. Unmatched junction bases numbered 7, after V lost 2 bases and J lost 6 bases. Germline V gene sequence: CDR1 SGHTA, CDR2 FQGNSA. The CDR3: CASSLRASGSRNEQFF. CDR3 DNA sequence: TGTGCCAGCAGCTTACGTGCTAGCGGGAGTCGCAATGAGCAGTTCTTC.

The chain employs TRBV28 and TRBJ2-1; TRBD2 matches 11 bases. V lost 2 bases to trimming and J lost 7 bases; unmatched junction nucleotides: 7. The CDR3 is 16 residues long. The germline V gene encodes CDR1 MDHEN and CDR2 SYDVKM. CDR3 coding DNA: TGTGCCAGCAGTTTACGGCTAGCGGGAGGTGGGAATGAGCAGTTCTTC. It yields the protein CASSLRLAGGGNEQFF. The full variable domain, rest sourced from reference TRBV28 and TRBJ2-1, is DVKVTQSSRYLVKRTGEKVFLECVQDMDHENMFWYRQDPGLGLRLIYFSYDVKMKEKGDIPEGYSVSREKKERFSLILESASTNQTSMYLCASSLRLAGGGNEQFFGPGTRLTVL.

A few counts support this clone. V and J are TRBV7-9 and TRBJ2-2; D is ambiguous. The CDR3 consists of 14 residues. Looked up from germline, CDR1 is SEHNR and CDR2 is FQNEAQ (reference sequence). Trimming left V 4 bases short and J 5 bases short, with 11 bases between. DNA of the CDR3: TGTGCCAGCAGCTCGCTTACAAGTACCGGGGAGCTGTTTTTT. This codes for CASSSLTSTGELFF.

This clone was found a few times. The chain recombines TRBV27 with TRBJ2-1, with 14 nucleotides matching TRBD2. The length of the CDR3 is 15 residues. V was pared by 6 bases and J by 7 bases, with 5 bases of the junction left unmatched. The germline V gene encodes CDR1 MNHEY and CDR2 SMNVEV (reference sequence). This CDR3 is CASSLTSGRVNEQFF. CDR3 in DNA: TGTGCCAGCAGCTTGACTAGCGGGAGGGTTAATGAGCAGTTCTTC.

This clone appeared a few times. CDR3 bases: TGTGCCAGCAGCTTATACACAGTTTTGAACACTGAAGCTTTCTTT. Translating it yields CASSLYTVLNTEAFF. This chain links TRBV7-9 with TRBJ1-1; no reliable D call. Trimming left V 2 bases short and J 0 bases short, with 10 bases between. The germline CDR1 and CDR2 sequences are SEHNR and FQNEAQ (reference sequence). The CDR3 loop spans 15 amino acids. The full variable domain, with the rest looked up from reference TRBV7-9 and TRBJ1-1, is DTGVSQNPRHKITKRGQNVTFRCDPISEHNRLYWYRQTLGQGPEFLTYFQNEAQLEKSRLLSDRFSAERPKGSFSTLEIQRTEQGDSAMYLCASSLYTVLNTEAFFGQGTRLTVV.